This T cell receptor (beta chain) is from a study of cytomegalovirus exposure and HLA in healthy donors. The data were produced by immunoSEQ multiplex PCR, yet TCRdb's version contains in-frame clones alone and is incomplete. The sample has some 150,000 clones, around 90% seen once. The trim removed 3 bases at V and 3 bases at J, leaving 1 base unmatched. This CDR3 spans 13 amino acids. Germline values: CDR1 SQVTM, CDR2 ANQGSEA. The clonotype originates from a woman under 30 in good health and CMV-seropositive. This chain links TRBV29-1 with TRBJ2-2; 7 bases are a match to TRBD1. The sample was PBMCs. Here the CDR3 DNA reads TGCAGCGTTGACAGGGGGTACACCGGGGAGCTGTTTTTT. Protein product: CSVDRGYTGELFF.